These 19 T cell receptor beta chains were all obtained from the same sample, sequenced in a study of blood T cell repertoires in COVID-19 (TCRdb year 2020). The library was produced with the immunoSEQ multiplex PCR assay. In TCRdb, the immuneACCESS table is reduced to in-frame sequences with V and J assigned. These tables do not hold every clone; where another copy was compared, an unresolved V gene accounts for under half, and the others remain unexplained. This sample is represented by hundreds of thousands of clones; around nine tenths of them were singletons. The ten largest clonotypes hold roughly 6.2% of the sample. Source material: peripheral blood. The receptor source for this set is a man aged 55 to 70 who had recovered from COVID-19.

This rearrangement joins TRBV5-8 to TRBJ2-1; 13 bases agree with TRBD2. Germline lookup yields CDR1 SGHTS and CDR2 YDEGEE. CDR3 length: 19 residues. The V gene end was trimmed by 2 bases and the J gene end by 0 bases; junction bases not matched to a gene: 8. In DNA, the CDR3 is TGTGCCAGCAGCTTTCAGGGACTAGCGGGAACAGGCTCCTACAATGAGCAGTTCTTC. Amino acid sequence: CASSFQGLAGTGSYNEQFF.

J is TRBJ2-5 and V is TRBV6-5; D gene unclear. Per germline, CDR1 MNHEY and CDR2 SVGAGI. V was trimmed by 6 bases and J by 4 bases, leaving 6 bases between them. The CDR3 has 11 amino acids. This CDR3 reads CASSPSETQYF. For the CDR3, the DNA is TGTGCCAGCAGCCCCTCAGAGACCCAGTACTTC.

The CDR3 region has the DNA TGTGCCAGCAGCCCCTCGGGAGTTGGTTACAATGAGCAGTTCTTC. This gives the protein CASSPSGVGYNEQFF. V and J are TRBV9 and TRBJ2-1, with a weak D call TRBD2 (6 bases). CDR1 and CDR2 (germline): SGDLS, YYNGEE. V lost 4 bases, J lost 4 bases, and 15 bases lay in between. This CDR3 has 15 residues.

The chain carries TRBV30 and TRBJ1-3; no clear D gene. V was clipped by 2 bases and J by 4 bases, with 6 bases between them. Germline CDR1 reads GTSNPN; CDR2 reads SVGIG (reference sequence). The CDR3 totals 12 residues. CDR3 nucleotide sequence: TGTGCCTGGAGTATACAGGGAAACACCATATATTTT. Translating gives CAWSIQGNTIYF.

The chain has TRBV2 and TRBJ1-1; no clear D. CDR3 size: 14 residues. Trimming pared 6 bases from V and 0 bases from J, leaving 11 bases between. Germline lookup yields CDR1 SNHLY and CDR2 FYNNEI. The CDR3, as DNA: TGTGCCAGCAGGCCACATCAGGTGAACACTGAAGCTTTCTTT. Its protein is CASRPHQVNTEAFF.

V is TRBV3-1 (or the pseudogene TRBV3-2) and J is TRBJ1-5, with D uncertain. V was trimmed by 1 base and J by 1 base, leaving 8 bases between them. CDR1 and CDR2 (germline): LGHDT, YNNKEL (reference sequence). The CDR3 has 15 amino acids. CDR3 loop: CASSQGLMSNQPQHF. CDR3 sequence (DNA): TGTGCCAGCAGCCAAGGGCTGATGAGCAATCAGCCCCAGCATTTT.

This chain joins TRBV27 and TRBJ2-3; 11 bases agree with TRBD2. The CDR3 covers 17 residues. CDR1 is MNHEY and CDR2 is SMNVEV in the germline V gene (reference sequence). V shed 5 bases and J 0 bases; nucleotides not matched to a gene: 7. The CDR3 is CASSPWTSGFSTDTQYF. The CDR3 DNA follows: TGTGCCAGCAGTCCATGGACTAGCGGGTTTAGCACAGATACGCAGTATTTT.

The chain joins TRBV7-3 to TRBJ2-5; 12 nucleotides line up with TRBD1. The germline V gene encodes CDR1 SGHTA and CDR2 FQGTGA. Trimming cost V 1 base and J 4 bases; bases outside gene matches: 7. This CDR3 is 17 amino acids long. The DNA of the CDR3 is TGTGCCAGCAGCTTAAAGGGACAGGGGGCCTCTTTAGAGACCCAGTACTTC. This translates into CASSLKGQGASLETQYF.

As concerns this clone: The junction and the germline gene differ at one end; a read error may be behind it. The chain employs TRBV6-1 and TRBJ1-2; D is uncertain. CDR3 length: 13 residues. Per the germline V gene, CDR1 is MNHNS and CDR2 is SASEGT. In DNA form, the CDR3 reads TGTGCCAGCAGGGAAGACTCCAACTATGGCTACACCTTC. It codes for CASREDSNYGYTF.

The chain is built from TRBV7-9 and TRBJ2-7, with TRBD1 matching 10 bases. The length of the CDR3 is 16 residues. Per germline, CDR1 SEHNR and CDR2 FQNEAQ (reference sequence). Unmatched junction bases numbered 3, after V lost 0 bases and J lost 1 base. CDR3 sequence (DNA): TGTGCCAGCAGCTTAGCGACAGGGGGCAATTCCTACGAGCAGTACTTC. Translating it yields CASSLATGGNSYEQYF.

This chain uses TRBV7-2 with TRBJ1-1, with TRBD1 identical over 7 bases. The V segment lost 6 bases and the J segment 0 bases; nucleotides outside the gene matches: 4. Germline V CDR1 and CDR2: SGHTA, FQGNSA. The length of the CDR3 is 14 residues. CDR3 protein: CASRIQGMNTEAFF. As DNA, the CDR3 is TGTGCCAGCAGGATACAGGGGATGAACACTGAAGCTTTCTTT.

The chain employs TRBV6-2 or TRBV6-3 and TRBJ2-7; TRBD1 aligns across 8 bases. CDR1 and CDR2 from the germline V gene are MNHEY and SVGEGT. V lost 2 bases and J lost 4; bases outside the gene matches: 7. This CDR3 region has 15 residues. The CDR3 is CASSYENRGVYEQYF. In nucleotides, the CDR3 is TGTGCCAGCAGTTACGAGAACAGGGGGGTGTACGAGCAGTACTTC.

V is TRBV3-1 (or the pseudogene TRBV3-2) and J is TRBJ2-1, with 7 bases lining up with TRBD2. This CDR3 is built from 18 residues. CDR1 is LGHDT and CDR2 is YNNKEL in the germline V gene (reference sequence). The junction had 12 bases not matched to a gene; V was cut back by 2 bases and J by 2 bases. CDR3 DNA sequence: TGTGCCAGCAGCCAACGAATCTTGGGGGGGGTACCCTACAATGAGCAGTTCTTC. Residues: CASSQRILGGVPYNEQFF.

In DNA form, the CDR3 reads TGCGCCAGCAGTGACCCCCCTACAGGGAACTACGAGCAGTACTTC. It specifies CASSDPPTGNYEQYF. The rearrangement joins TRBV10-1 to TRBJ2-7, with a tentative D call TRBD1 (6 bases). The CDR3 spans 15 residues. From germline, CDR1 is WNHNN and CDR2 SYGVQD (reference sequence). V was clipped by 3 bases and J by 3 bases, with 15 bases between them.

V is TRBV28 and J is TRBJ2-1; D is perhaps TRBD2 (7 bases). Germline CDR1 and CDR2: MDHEN and SYDVKM. Trimming removed 7 bases from V and 10 bases from J, with 20 bases in between. The CDR3 contains 14 residues. Here the CDR3 reads CASKGGERPQEQFF. The CDR3 DNA follows: TGTGCCAGCAAAGGGGGGGAAAGGCCTCAAGAGCAGTTCTTC. Full variable domain (outside the CDR3, taken from reference TRBV28 and TRBJ2-1): DVKVTQSSRYLVKRTGEKVFLECVQDMDHENMFWYRQDPGLGLRLIYFSYDVKMKEKGDIPEGYSVSREKKERFSLILESASTNQTSMYLCASKGGERPQEQFFGPGTRLTVL.

V usage is TRBV7-6 and J usage is TRBJ1-5, with D possibly being TRBD1 (6 bases). In germline, CDR1 is SGHVS, CDR2 FNYEAQ. The germline V and J ends were trimmed by 5 bases and 3 bases, with 17 bases remaining between them. The CDR3 extends over 16 amino acids. The CDR3 region has the DNA TGTGCCAGCAGCCCGAACACAGGGTCGAACAATCAGCCCCAGCATTTT. Translated, it gives CASSPNTGSNNQPQHF.

The V call is TRBV19, the J call TRBJ1-2, with D possibly TRBD1 on 6 matching bases. This CDR3 region has 14 residues. From germline, CDR1 is LNHDA and CDR2 SQIVND (reference sequence). Trimming cost V 6 bases and J 4 bases, with 15 bases left between them. Here the CDR3 DNA reads TGTGCCAGTAGGAGTGGGGGGGGCAGCTATGGCTACACCTTC. Translated, it gives CASRSGGGSYGYTF.

The chain carries TRBV29-1 and TRBJ1-5; TRBD1 matches 9 bases. Germline assignment: CDR1 SQVTM and CDR2 ANQGSEA. The CDR3 is made up of 13 amino acids. The V and J ends lost 4 bases and 2 bases, in that order; junction bases with no gene match: 0. This CDR3 is CSVGTGGNQPQHF. The CDR3 DNA reads TGCAGCGTTGGGACAGGGGGCAATCAGCCCCAGCATTTT.

The chain recombines TRBV4-2 with TRBJ2-3, with D tentatively TRBD1 (6 bases). CDR3 length equals 15 residues. Trimming shortened V by 4 bases and J by 0 bases, and 11 bases separated the two germline ends. Germline V gene data show CDR1 as LGHNA and CDR2 as YNFKEQ. CDR3 sequence reads: CASSPLQGSTDTQYF. CDR3 DNA sequence: TGTGCCAGCAGCCCTTTACAGGGTAGCACAGATACGCAGTATTTT.